These 2 T cell receptor beta chains were sequenced from one sample in a study of spatial heterogeneity in lung cancer. Each CDR3 protein gets one entry after TCRdb re-called the 5' RACE reads with MiXCR. The repertoire holds about 56,000 distinct CDR3 sequences, with around 8.4% as singletons. Stated time point: sample taken at primary tumor resection. Whole RNA obtained from tumor, nontumor lung or frozen PBMC underwent sequencing without sorting. The sequenced sample was PBMCs, obtained at surgery. Receptors were obtained from a female donor with early-stage non-small cell lung cancer.

This clonotype has at least ten counts. V and J are TRBV7-2 and TRBJ2-4; D uncertain. Trimming took off 2 bases at V and 0 bases at J, with 14 bases between the two ends. Germline CDR1 SGHTA, CDR2 FQGNSA. CDR3 length: 17 amino acids. The CDR3 nucleotides are TGTGCCAGCAGCTTAACCTTCGACGCGCTAGCCAAAAACATTCAGTACTTC. Protein: CASSLTFDALAKNIQYF.

This rearrangement joins TRBV10-1 to TRBJ2-3; 11 bases map to TRBD2. Trimming took 3 bases from V and 5 from J; bases not matched to a gene: 4. This CDR3 is built from 15 residues. The germline V gene has CDR1 WNHNN and CDR2 SYGVQD (reference sequence). The CDR3 protein is CASSDRLAGGDTQYF. CDR3 DNA: TGCGCCAGCAGTGATAGGCTAGCGGGAGGAGATACGCAGTATTTT.